This T cell receptor beta chain was recovered during a study of neurological immune-mediated disorders. The sample's time point: longitudinal time-point 2. A total of 2 million PBMCs stored at -80 degrees C provided the unsorted libraries. In its sample, this clonotype was seen many times. Its matching antigen is unknown. cDNA synthesis was performed by 5'RACE with 10-nucleotide random UMIs. A single run covered 15-18 subjects with over 180 million TCR-beta sequences. TCRdb analysed the 5' RACE reads with MiXCR anew, one entry per CDR3 protein. The table shows some 60,000 distinct CDR3 sequences, with 8.5% to 10% occurring only once. This CDR3 is 17 amino acids long. CDR1 and CDR2 (germline): MRHNA, SNTAGT. V dropped 3 bases and J dropped 1 base, with 16 bases sitting between them. The study, taken as a whole, reports: None of the CDR3 amino acid sequences of expanded clones were shared across subjects, and this suggested private repertoires in all groups.

The sequencing input was PBMCs. The chain joins TRBV6-4 to TRBJ2-1; maybe TRBD2 (5 bases). The clonotype was recovered from a man between 25 and 39 years old in good health. CDR3 bases: TGTGCCAGCAGTGAACCCCGAGGGAAAGGTTCCTACAATGAGCAGTTCTTC. It codes for CASSEPRGKGSYNEQFF.